The source of this TCR beta chain is a study of cytomegalovirus exposure and HLA in healthy donors. Findings and limits, study-wide: A few V segments could not be told apart, such as TRBV6-2 and TRBV6-3, and were left out. Beyond CMV serostatus, there was no information to go on about immune exposure.

Both 60 Vbeta primers and 13 Jbeta primers went into the PCR. TCRdb's copy holds only in-frame clones and misses some; the assay was immunoSEQ multiplex PCR. The data contain fewer than 200,000 clones, roughly 85% of them singletons. Regarding this clone: The target antigen is unknown.

This CDR3 spans 17 amino acids. Trimming cost V 7 bases and J 3 bases, with 21 bases left between them. Germline values: CDR1 MDHEN, CDR2 SYDVKM. Sequenced input: PBMCs. This clonotype originated in a woman aged 45-59 years in good health and CMV-seronegative. The rearrangement uses TRBV28 and TRBJ1-4; no clear D. The CDR3, as DNA: TGTGCCAGCACCCCTGGAATTTTCTCAGCGGCTAATGAAAAACTGTTTTTT. Translated, it gives CASTPGIFSAANEKLFF. The full variable domain, with the rest looked up from reference TRBV28 and TRBJ1-4, is DVKVTQSSRYLVKRTGEKVFLECVQDMDHENMFWYRQDPGLGLRLIYFSYDVKMKEKGDIPEGYSVSREKKERFSLILESASTNQTSMYLCASTPGIFSAANEKLFFGSGTQLSVL.